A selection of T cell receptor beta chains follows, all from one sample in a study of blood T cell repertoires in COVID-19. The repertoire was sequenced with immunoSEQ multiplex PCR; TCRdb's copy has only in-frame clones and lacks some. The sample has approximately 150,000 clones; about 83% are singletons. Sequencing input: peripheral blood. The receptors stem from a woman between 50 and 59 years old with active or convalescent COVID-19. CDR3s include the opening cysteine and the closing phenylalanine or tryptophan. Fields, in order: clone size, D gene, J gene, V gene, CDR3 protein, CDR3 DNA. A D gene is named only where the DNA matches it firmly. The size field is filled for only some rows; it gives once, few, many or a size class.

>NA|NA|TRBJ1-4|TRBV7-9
CASSSDGTNEKLFF
TGTGCCAGCAGCTCCGACGGGACTAATGAAAAACTGTTTTTT
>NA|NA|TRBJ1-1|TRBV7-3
CASSLAENTEAFF
TGTGCCAGCAGCTTAGCGGAGAACACTGAAGCTTTCTTT
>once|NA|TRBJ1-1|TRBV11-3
CASSSLTGAEAFF
TGTGCCAGCAGTTCCCTAACGGGGGCTGAAGCTTTCTTT
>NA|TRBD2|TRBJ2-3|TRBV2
CASQWGLAGTDTQYF
TGTGCCAGCCAATGGGGTCTAGCGGGCACAGATACGCAGTATTTT
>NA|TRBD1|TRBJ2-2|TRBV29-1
CSVVEDRDTGELFF
TGCAGCGTTGTAGAGGACAGGGACACCGGGGAGCTGTTTTTT
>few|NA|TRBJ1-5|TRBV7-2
CASSLARQGGNQPQHF
TGTGCCAGCAGCTTAGCCCGGCAGGGTGGCAATCAGCCCCAGCATTTT
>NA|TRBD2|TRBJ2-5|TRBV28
CASSFGGERQETQYF
TGTGCCAGCAGTTTTGGGGGGGAACGCCAAGAGACCCAGTACTTC
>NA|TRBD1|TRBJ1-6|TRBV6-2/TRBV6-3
CASSYGSTGEVNSPLHF
TGTGCCAGCAGTTACGGGTCGACAGGGGAGGTGAATTCACCCCTCCACTTT
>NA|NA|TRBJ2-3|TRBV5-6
CASSLGGFTDTQYF
TGTGCCAGCAGCTTAGGGGGTTTCACAGATACGCAGTATTTT
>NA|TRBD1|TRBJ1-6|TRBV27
CASSLPSTGGGSPLHF
TGTGCCAGCAGTTTACCCTCGACAGGGGGAGGGTCACCCCTCCACTTT
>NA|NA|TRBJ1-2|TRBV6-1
CASSELQTVSHGYTF
TGTGCCAGCAGTGAATTGCAGACAGTTTCGCATGGCTACACCTTC
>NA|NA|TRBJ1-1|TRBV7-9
CASEVWGAEAFF
TGTGCCAGCGAGGTTTGGGGGGCTGAAGCTTTCTTT
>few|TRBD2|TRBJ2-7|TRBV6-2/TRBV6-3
CASSSTSGRSYEQYF
TGTGCCAGCAGTTCGACTAGCGGGAGATCCTACGAGCAGTACTTC
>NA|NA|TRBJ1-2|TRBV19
CASSPGAAGYTF
TGTGCCAGTAGTCCAGGGGCTGCTGGCTACACCTTC
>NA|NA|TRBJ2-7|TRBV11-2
CASSLATYEQYF
TGTGCCAGCAGCTTAGCTACCTACGAGCAGTACTTC
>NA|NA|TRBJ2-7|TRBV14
CASSLTGSSEQYF
TGTGCCAGCAGCTTAACGGGGTCGAGCGAGCAGTACTTC
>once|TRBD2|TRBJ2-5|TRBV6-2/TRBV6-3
CASSYSLAGGPYQETQYF
TGTGCCAGCAGTTATTCGCTAGCGGGAGGCCCTTACCAAGAGACCCAGTACTTC
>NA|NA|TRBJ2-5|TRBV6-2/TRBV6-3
CASSYLAGWQETQYF
TGTGCCAGCAGTTATCTGGCGGGGTGGCAAGAGACCCAGTACTTC
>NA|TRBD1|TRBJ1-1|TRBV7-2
CASSPPGQVPTEAFF
TGTGCCAGCAGCCCACCGGGACAGGTACCCACTGAAGCTTTCTTT
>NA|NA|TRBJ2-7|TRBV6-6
CASSYLGRLNGDEQYF
TGTGCCAGCAGTTACCTCGGTCGACTAAATGGGGACGAGCAGTACTTC
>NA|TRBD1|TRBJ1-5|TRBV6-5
CASSYTGTGNQPQHF
TGTGCCAGCAGTTACACAGGGACAGGGAATCAGCCCCAGCATTTT
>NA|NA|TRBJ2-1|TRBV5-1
CASSLMTSGYNEQFF
TGCGCCAGCAGCCTCATGACGAGCGGCTACAATGAGCAGTTCTTC
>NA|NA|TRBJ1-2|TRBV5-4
CASSLAGAGVGYGYTF
TGTGCCAGCAGCTTGGCCGGGGCAGGGGTCGGCTATGGCTACACCTTC
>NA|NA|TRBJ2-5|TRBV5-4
CASSFDRETQYF
TGTGCCAGCAGCTTTGACAGAGAGACCCAGTACTTC
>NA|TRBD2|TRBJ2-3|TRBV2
CASQTSGRISYSTDTQYF
TGTGCCAGCCAGACTAGCGGGCGAATTTCTTATAGCACAGATACGCAGTATTTT
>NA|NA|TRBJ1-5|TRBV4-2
CASSQDNQVVPQHF
TGTGCCAGCAGCCAAGATAACCAGGTTGTGCCCCAGCATTTT
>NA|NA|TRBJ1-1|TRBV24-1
CATSTRGTEAFF
TGTGCCACCAGCACACGGGGGACTGAAGCTTTCTTT
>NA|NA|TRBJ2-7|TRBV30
CAWRGYRQGGKYF
TGTGCCTGGAGGGGGTATAGACAAGGGGGAAAGTACTTC
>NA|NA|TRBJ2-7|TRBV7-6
CASSLPPRGDTFYEQYF
TGTGCCAGCAGCTTACCCCCTCGAGGGGACACTTTCTACGAGCAGTACTTC
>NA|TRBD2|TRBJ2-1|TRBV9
CASSVATWTSGGANEQFF
TGTGCCAGCAGCGTAGCTACGTGGACTAGCGGGGGGGCGAATGAGCAGTTCTTC
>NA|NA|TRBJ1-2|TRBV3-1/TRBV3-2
CASSPGGHHIGAYGYTF
TGTGCCAGCAGCCCCGGTGGTCACCACATAGGGGCCTATGGCTACACCTTC
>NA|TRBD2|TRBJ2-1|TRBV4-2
CASSLHKIRLAGGRNEQFF
TGTGCCAGCAGCCTACATAAAATTCGACTAGCGGGGGGGCGAAATGAGCAGTTCTTC
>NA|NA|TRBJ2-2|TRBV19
CASRWGTANTGELFF
TGTGCCAGTAGATGGGGGACTGCGAACACCGGGGAGCTGTTTTTT
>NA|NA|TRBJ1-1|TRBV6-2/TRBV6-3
CASSYVGGRGSVTEAFF
TGTGCCAGCAGTTACGTCGGGGGAAGGGGATCGGTCACTGAAGCTTTCTTT
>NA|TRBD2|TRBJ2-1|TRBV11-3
CASSPSGRNPNEQFF
TGTGCCAGCAGCCCGAGCGGGAGAAATCCGAATGAGCAGTTCTTC
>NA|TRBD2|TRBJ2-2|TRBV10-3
CAIRLTLAGNTGELFF
TGTGCCATCAGGCTAACCCTAGCGGGGAACACCGGGGAGCTGTTTTTT
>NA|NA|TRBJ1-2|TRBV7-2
CASSSTGPLGYGYTF
TGTGCCAGCAGCTCGACAGGACCCCTCGGCTATGGCTACACCTTC
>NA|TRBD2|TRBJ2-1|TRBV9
CASSAHPSGGDYNEQFF
TGTGCCAGCAGCGCCCATCCTAGCGGGGGGGATTACAATGAGCAGTTCTTC
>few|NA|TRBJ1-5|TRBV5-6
CASSLFTPGGYQPQHF
TGTGCCAGCAGCTTGTTCACCCCTGGAGGATATCAGCCCCAGCATTTT
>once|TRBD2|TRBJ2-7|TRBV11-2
CASSLDPGGNPYYEQYF
TGTGCCAGCAGCTTAGATCCGGGAGGGAATCCCTATTACGAGCAGTACTTC
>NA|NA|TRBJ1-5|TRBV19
CASSSTGGYSNQPQHF
TGTGCCAGTAGCTCGACCGGGGGTTATAGCAATCAGCCCCAGCATTTT
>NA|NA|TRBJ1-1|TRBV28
CASSYTRGTTEAFF
TGTGCCAGCAGTTACACTCGGGGAACCACTGAAGCTTTCTTT
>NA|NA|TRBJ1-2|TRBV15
CATSRFETDSNYGYTF
TGTGCCACCAGCAGGTTTGAGACAGATTCTAACTATGGCTACACCTTC
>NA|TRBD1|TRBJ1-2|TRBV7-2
CASSPGQVTYGYTF
TGTGCCAGCAGCCCCGGACAGGTTACCTATGGCTACACCTTC
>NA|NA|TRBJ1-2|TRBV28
CASSSLGSGVTYGYTF
TGTGCCAGCAGTTCTCTTGGGTCAGGGGTTACCTATGGCTACACCTTC
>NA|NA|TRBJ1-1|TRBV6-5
CASRATLNTEAFF
TGTGCCAGCAGGGCAACCTTGAACACTGAAGCTTTCTTT
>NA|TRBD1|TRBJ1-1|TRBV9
CASSVGGQGARGNTEAFF
TGTGCCAGCAGCGTAGGGGGACAGGGGGCGCGAGGGAACACTGAAGCTTTCTTT
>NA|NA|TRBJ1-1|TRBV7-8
CASSTRQEAFF
TGTGCCAGCAGCACCCGACAGGAAGCTTTCTTT
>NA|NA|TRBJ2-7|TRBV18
CASSRLGGASYEQYF
TGTGCCAGCTCACGCTTAGGAGGGGCCTCCTACGAGCAGTACTTC
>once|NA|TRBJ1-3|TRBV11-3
CASSQTGNTIYF
TGTGCCAGCAGCCAGACTGGAAACACCATATATTTT
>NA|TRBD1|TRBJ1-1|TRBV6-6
CASSWDRANTEAFF
TGTGCCAGCAGTTGGGACAGGGCCAACACTGAAGCTTTCTTT
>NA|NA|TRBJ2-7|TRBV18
CASSPLLASEQYF
TGTGCCAGCTCCCCTCTTCTAGCGTCCGAGCAGTACTTC
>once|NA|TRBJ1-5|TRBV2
CASSLGPGNQPQHF
TGTGCCAGCAGCCTAGGCCCAGGGAATCAGCCCCAGCATTTT
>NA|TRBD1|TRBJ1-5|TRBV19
CASRDSTYSNQPQHF
TGTGCCAGCCGGGACAGCACCTATAGCAATCAGCCCCAGCATTTT
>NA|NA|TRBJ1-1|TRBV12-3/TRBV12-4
CASSWGVNTEAFF
TGTGCCAGCAGTTGGGGGGTGAACACTGAAGCTTTCTTT